This T cell receptor beta chain was retrieved from a study of monozygotic twins with inflammatory bowel disease. As to this clonotype: What it binds is unknown.

In germline, CDR1 is LGHNA, CDR2 YSLEER. The CDR3 has 20 residues. Study-wide points: By inverse Simpson index, TCRbeta diversity was lower in IBD patients than in healthy co-twins.

TCRdb re-called the 5' RACE reads; one entry per CDR3 protein, DNA not given. The sample shows some 150,000 distinct CDR3 sequences, and 2% to 2.5% sits with its ten largest clones. Whole blood without T cell sorting served as the source of isolated total RNA. The clonotype originates from a human donor with ulcerative colitis or Crohn's disease, or a healthy co-twin of an affected twin (not recorded which). This sequence joins TRBV4-3 and TRBJ2-1; with no DNA, the TCRdb D assignment of TRBD2 cannot be verified. The sequencing input was blood. CDR3 loop: CASSQDWLAGGSRRYNEQFF.